This T cell receptor beta chain stems from a study of long-term antiretroviral therapy in people with HIV (dated by TCRdb to about 2022). With respect to the entire study: The earliest samples were collected roughly a decade before the 2015 WHO recommendation for immediate ART, at a time when ART was usually postponed until CD4 counts fell. Whether ART initiation and durable HIV suppression were associated with changes in peripheral blood TRB repertoire composition and diversity was tested in a retrospective serial study. The cohort contributed 150 to 200 cryopreserved PBMC samples from about 29 adults with confirmed HIV infection, collected serially over a mean of about 6 years (range 1-12). About 35% of the 30 participants with HIV were female. No cross-contamination during QIAcube processing was seen in test extractions of a monoclonal T-cell line run alongside 33 polyclonal samples.

A note on this clone: This clone's antigen is unknown. One base away there is no much larger clone; base qualities are not given.

Inclusion was restricted to participants for whom at least one PBMC sample before ART initiation and at least two post-ART samples were available. Every participant with HIV received treatment in the United States of America. Before DNA extraction, cryopreserved samples of about 1-10 million PBMC were thawed and washed. At the time of the earliest PBMC sample for each participant with HIV, ages ranged from roughly 20 to 60 years. Each participant contributed PBMC samples from 1-4 timepoints before ART initiation and 2-8 timepoints after ART initiation, with a median of 7 samples. For every participant, serial HIV viral load, CD4+ T-cell count, ART history and demographic data were obtained. Genomic DNA was extracted from unsorted PBMC with a Qiagen kit on a QIAcube, with processing performed in batches of 12 samples. The immunoSEQ hsTCRB v3.0 assay was used at survey level resolution for TRB variable region sequencing. The targeted TRB sequencing depth was roughly 40,000-55,000 T-cell genomes per sample. Pooled TRB libraries were sequenced on an Illumina MiSeq with a v3 150-cycle kit. On the authors' methods: Analysis of repertoires was carried out in R inside a reproducible Nextflow workflow spanning QC, data transformation and analysis. Custom analyses were implemented in LymphoSeq2, an R package for AIRR-Seq data exploration. After excluding a few samples that yielded fewer than 5000 total TRB sequences, 188 HIV repertoires remained for analysis. Of the 188 retained HIV repertoires, about 61 were collected before and about 130 after ART initiation. Repertoires were downsampled to 5000 TRB nucleotide sequences, and summary statistics were averaged over 100 downsampling iterations. TRB sequences were retained for analysis only if CDR3 regions of at least seven amino acids were present. A Shannon entropy-derived clonality score and the Gini coefficient were used to measure diversity. In the repertoire networks, any two of the top 5000 CDR3 amino acid sequences were connected whenever the two sequences differed by an edit distance of one. GLIPH2 predicted antigen specificity groups and MHC restriction for TRB CDR3 amino acid sequences. CDR3 amino acid sequences were matched against VDJdb and McPAS-TCR to flag known CMV, EBV, HIV or tissue antigen associations. Pre-ART, post-ART and control groups were compared with Wilcoxon signed-rank tests and Holm-Bonferroni correction. TCRdb carries this immuneACCESS record with in-frame sequences only. Its versions omit some clonotypes, under half of them owing to an unresolved V gene in the studies checked, with the rest unexplained. The V and J calls and clone size are taken from that table; D and trimming were inferred from the DNA. The sample profile shows tens of thousands of clones; roughly 82% of them were found once. Together, the top ten hold 10% to 15% of the sample.

The investigation overall reported the following: Starting ART was linked to a significant rise in TRB diversity, yet even after long-term ART the diversity remained significantly lower than in transplant donor controls. Unsorted PBMC were profiled instead of sorted CD4+ and CD8+ T cells because pre-ART samples had limited cell numbers. The samples span the years 2004 to 2017, and the ART regimens used at that time may not be as effective as current regimens. Expanded TRB clones identified before ART initiation dominated the repertoire at all time points, although this dominance fluctuated and declined in many PLHIV after ART. Compared with controls, HIV repertoires had narrower CDR3 length ranges, and the network structure pointed to an antigen-experienced repertoire that shifted only slightly toward naive after ART. Inferences about post-ART repertoire changes were limited because no data were available on ART adherence, viral resistance or therapy changes. Because PBMC availability was limited, only the TCR beta chain was sequenced, with no alpha chain pairing.

The junction carries 10 bases between V and J, which are trimmed by 1 base and 4 bases respectively. The CDR3 goes from the cysteine to the phenylalanine over 14 residues. The only DNA kept is the CDR3, 42 bases in frame from the first base. CDR1 and CDR2, looked up from the germline V gene, are MNHNS and SASEGT. Specimen: unsorted PBMCs, collected 0.3 years after starting antiretroviral therapy. This receptor was identified in a man between 18 and 35 years old with HIV. The chain is assembled from TRBV6-1 and TRBJ1-2, with the identity of the D gene unclear. This receptor has the CDR3 CASSEGVVSYGYTF. At the DNA level, the sequence is TGTGCCAGCAGTGAAGGTGTAGTTAGCTATGGCTACACCTTC.